A selection of T cell receptor beta chains follows, all from one sample in a study of blood T cells in healthy people across ages. MiXCR was run by TCRdb on the 5' RACE reads, yielding one entry per CDR3 protein. The table lists about 1.7 million distinct CDR3 sequences, over 25% of them singletons. Sample: blood. These receptors were obtained from a woman in her thirties in good health. The CDR3 runs from the conserved cysteine through the conserved F or W. D genes are given only for firm matches. Some rows have no size entry. The others give once, few or many, or a class for an expanded clone.

>-|TRBV6-6|TRBD1|TRBJ2-5
TGTGCCAGTACTCCCACCAGGGGGAGAGGTCAAGAGACCCAGTACTTC
CASTPTRGRGQETQYF
>-|TRBV29-1|-|TRBJ2-1
TGCAGCGTTGGAGACTACCAAGAGACCCAGTTCTTC
CSVGDYQETQFF
>-|TRBV28|-|TRBJ2-6
TGTGCCAGCAGTGCCGTAAACAGGGCTGGGGCCAACGTCCTGACTTTC
CASSAVNRAGANVLTF
>-|TRBV12-3/TRBV12-4|TRBD1|TRBJ1-5
TGTGCCAGCAGCTTACAGGGGTTGGGCGATCAGCCCCAGCATTTT
CASSLQGLGDQPQHF
>few|TRBV28|-|TRBJ1-2
TGTGCCGGCAGTTCAAGAGCTAGCTATGGCTACACCTTC
CAGSSRASYGYTF
>many|TRBV25-1|-|TRBJ1-2
TGTGCCAGCAGTGACGTCTTGTTCTATGGCTACACCTTC
CASSDVLFYGYTF
>-|TRBV6-6|-|TRBJ1-1
TGTGCCAGCAGTTACGATGGGGGTTCGGCTTTCTTT
CASSYDGGSAFF
>few|TRBV24-1|-|TRBJ2-7
TGTGCCACCAGTGATTGGGACTCCTACGAGCAGTACTTC
CATSDWDSYEQYF
>-|TRBV21-1|-|TRBJ1-5
TGTGCCAGCAGCAAAGCAGGGGGCGCGAATCAGCCCCAGCATTTT
CASSKAGGANQPQHF
>few|TRBV5-6|-|TRBJ2-3
TGTACCAGCAGCTTGGGACTTAACACAGATACGCAGTATTTT
CTSSLGLNTDTQYF
>-|TRBV7-2|TRBD2|TRBJ2-1
TGTGCCAGCAGCTTAGAACCTAGCGGGATTAGGGGTGAGCAGTTCTTC
CASSLEPSGIRGEQFF
>-|TRBV5-1|-|TRBJ2-6
TGCGCCAGCCGCTTGGCCGAGGGAAGCTCTGGGGCCAACGTCCTGACTTTC
CASRLAEGSSGANVLTF
>-|TRBV2|-|TRBJ2-7
TGTGCCAGCAGCAGGGTCCAGGAAGAGCAGTACTTC
CASSRVQEEQYF
>few|TRBV5-1|-|TRBJ1-2
TGCGCCAGCAGCCAGGACACAGCCTATGGCTACACCTTC
CASSQDTAYGYTF
>few|TRBV12-3/TRBV12-4|-|TRBJ1-1
TGTGCCAGCAGTTTACATAGAGGGGCGAACACTGAAGCTTTCTTT
CASSLHRGANTEAFF
>-|TRBV20-1|TRBD1|TRBJ1-2
TGCAGTGCTACGGGACAGGGGAGGCCAGGCTACGGCTACACCTTC
CSATGQGRPGYGYTF
>few|TRBV18|TRBD1|TRBJ1-1
TGTGCCAGCTCACCACAGACAGGGGATAGCACTGAAGCTTTCTTT
CASSPQTGDSTEAFF
>-|TRBV30|TRBD1|TRBJ2-2
TGTGCCTCCAGAGACAGGGGAACCGGGGAGCTGTTTTTT
CASRDRGTGELFF
>-|TRBV12-3/TRBV12-4|-|TRBJ2-4
TGTGCCAGCAGTTTTGTTGTACCGGCCGGACAAATAGCCAAAAACATTCAGTACTTC
CASSFVVPAGQIAKNIQYF
>-|TRBV5-4|-|TRBJ2-1
TGTGCCAGCAGCATCACCGGGGGGCCGACTGAGCAGTTCTTC
CASSITGGPTEQFF
>-|TRBV6-6|-|TRBJ2-1
TGTACCAGCAGTTACGTAAATGAGCAGTTCTTC
CTSSYVNEQFF
>few|TRBV27|-|TRBJ2-7
TGTGCCAGCAGTTTATACGAGGGGGTGCCCTACGAGCAGTACTTC
CASSLYEGVPYEQYF
>few|TRBV5-1|-|TRBJ2-7
TGCGCCAGTTATCCGACTAGCAGGGGGAGGAACTACGAGCAGTACTTC
CASYPTSRGRNYEQYF
>few|TRBV2|TRBD1|TRBJ1-2
TGTGCCAGCAGCGCGGGACAGAGGGTTGGCTACACCTTC
CASSAGQRVGYTF
>few|TRBV20-1|TRBD2|TRBJ2-3
TGCAGTGCTAGAGACCCAAGCGGGAAGGAAAATACGCAGTATTTT
CSARDPSGKENTQYF
>-|TRBV27|-|TRBJ2-1
TGTGCCAGCAGTTTACCACGCGTGCACAATGAGCAGTTCTTC
CASSLPRVHNEQFF
>-|TRBV20-1|-|TRBJ1-5
TGCAGTGCTAGAGATCCAACAGAATATAGCAATCAGCCCCAGCATTTT
CSARDPTEYSNQPQHF
>-|TRBV30|-|TRBJ2-7
TGTGCCTGGTCAGCGACCTACGAGCAGTACTTC
CAWSATYEQYF
>-|TRBV20-1|TRBD2|TRBJ2-3
TGCAGTGCTAGTCGCATAGCGGGAACGGACCGCACAGATACGCAGTATTTT
CSASRIAGTDRTDTQYF
>-|TRBV7-2|-|TRBJ2-1
TGTGCCAGCAGCTCCCGAGGGGGGGTTTCCTACAATGGGCAGTTCTTC
CASSSRGGVSYNGQFF
>-|TRBV11-2|TRBD1|TRBJ1-2
TGTGCCAGCAGCTCATTCGGACAGGGGTCGATCTATGGCTACACCTTC
CASSSFGQGSIYGYTF
>once|TRBV27|-|TRBJ2-3
TGTGCCAGCAGCCTCAAGGGTAGGAGGGCTCGGGCAGATACGCAGTATTTT
CASSLKGRRARADTQYF
>once|TRBV5-1|TRBD2|TRBJ2-5
TGCGCCAGCAGCTTGGAGACTAGCGGGCCCTTGGCCCAGTACTTC
CASSLETSGPLAQYF
>-|TRBV6-5|-|TRBJ2-2
TGTGCCAGCACCCAAAGGGCAACCGGGGAGCTGTTTTTT
CASTQRATGELFF
>-|TRBV10-3|-|TRBJ1-4
TGTGCCATCAGTGAAGGCGGTAACGAAAAACTGTTTTTT
CAISEGGNEKLFF
>few|TRBV2|TRBD2|TRBJ2-1
TGTGCCAGCAGTGAAGATAGCGGGAGGGTTGTTGAGCAGTTCTTC
CASSEDSGRVVEQFF
>few|TRBV10-2|-|TRBJ2-1
TGCGCCAGCAGTGATGTGGGGGGCGCTAATTGGAATGAGCAGTTCTTC
CASSDVGGANWNEQFF
>-|TRBV18|TRBD2|TRBJ2-1
TGTGCCAGCTCACCACAGACTAGCGGGAGGTGGAGCAATGAGCAGTTCTTC
CASSPQTSGRWSNEQFF
>many|TRBV4-3|TRBD2|TRBJ2-7
TGCGCCAGCAGCCAGGGACTAGCGGGAGACGAGCAGTACTTC
CASSQGLAGDEQYF
>few|TRBV4-3|-|TRBJ1-1
TGCGCCAGCAGCCAAGTTTGGGGGGCCACTGAAGCTTTCTTT
CASSQVWGATEAFF
>-|TRBV12-3/TRBV12-4|-|TRBJ1-1
TGTGCCAGCAGTACCGGGGGGCGCAACACTGAAGCTTTCTTT
CASSTGGRNTEAFF
>many|TRBV6-1|-|TRBJ2-7
TGTGCCAGCACCAAGGCAGCAGGGTCATACCAGAGTCCCTACGAGCAGTACTTC
CASTKAAGSYQSPYEQYF
>many|TRBV7-6|TRBD1|TRBJ2-5
TGTGCCAGCAGCTTGGGACAGCGGAATGGAGAGACCCAGTACTTC
CASSLGQRNGETQYF
>-|TRBV20-1|TRBD2|TRBJ2-3
TGCGGTCAACAGCGGGGCGTTAGCACAGATACGCAGTATTTT
CGQQRGVSTDTQYF
>-|TRBV12-3/TRBV12-4|TRBD1|TRBJ1-4
TGTGCCAGCAGTCACAAGGACAGGGGACTGTTTTTT
CASSHKDRGLFF
>-|TRBV7-9|TRBD2|TRBJ2-5
TGTGCCAGCAGCTTAGTCAGGTCGGCGCGGGAGCAGTACTTC
CASSLVRSAREQYF
>few|TRBV4-1|TRBD2|TRBJ2-1
TGCGCCAGCAGCCAAGATCGGGCTAGCGGGGGGAATGAGCAGTTCTTC
CASSQDRASGGNEQFF
>-|TRBV12-5|-|TRBJ2-5
TGTGCTAGTGGTTTGATGGCGGGAACGTACCAAGAGACCCAGTACTTC
CASGLMAGTYQETQYF
>-|TRBV20-1|-|TRBJ2-1
TGCAGTGCCCAGGCAAGTGACAATGAGCAGTTCTTC
CSAQASDNEQFF
>-|TRBV5-1|-|TRBJ2-7
TGCGCCAGCATGGGTCGGTACGAGCAGTACTTC
CASMGRYEQYF
>few|TRBV20-1|-|TRBJ2-3
TGCAGTGCTAGACCGCGAGCCCGAAGCACAGATACGCAGTATTTT
CSARPRARSTDTQYF
>many|TRBV3-1|TRBD1|TRBJ2-7
TGCGCCAGCAGCCAAGGAAGGGGGCCCTACGAGCAGTACTTC
CASSQGRGPYEQYF
>few|TRBV12-3/TRBV12-4|TRBD1|TRBJ1-5
TGTGCCAGCAGGCCAAAACAGGGGAACATTCAGCCCCAGCATTTT
CASRPKQGNIQPQHF
>few|TRBV2|TRBD2|TRBJ2-1
TGTGCCATTCGGACTAGCGGGGGCTCCTACAATGAGCAGTTCTTC
CAIRTSGGSYNEQFF
>-|TRBV14|TRBD2|TRBJ2-7
TGTGCCAGCAGCCAAGGAACTAGCGGGCGGGGAAAACACTACGAGCAGTACTTC
CASSQGTSGRGKHYEQYF
>many|TRBV9|-|TRBJ2-5
TGTGCCAGCAGCGTAGCTCTCGGGGATACGGGGGAGACCCAGTACTTC
CASSVALGDTGETQYF